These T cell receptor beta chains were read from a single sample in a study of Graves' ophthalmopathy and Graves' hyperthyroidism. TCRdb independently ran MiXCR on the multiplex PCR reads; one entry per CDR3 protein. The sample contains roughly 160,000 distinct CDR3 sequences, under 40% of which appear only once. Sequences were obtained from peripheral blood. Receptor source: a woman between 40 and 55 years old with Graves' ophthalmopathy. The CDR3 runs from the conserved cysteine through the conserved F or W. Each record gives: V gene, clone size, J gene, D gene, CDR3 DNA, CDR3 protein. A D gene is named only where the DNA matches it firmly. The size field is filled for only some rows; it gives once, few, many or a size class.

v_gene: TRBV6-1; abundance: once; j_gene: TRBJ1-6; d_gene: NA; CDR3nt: TGTGCCAGCAGTGAGGCCCTGTTCGCGAATTCACCCCTCCACTTT; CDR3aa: CASSEALFANSPLHF
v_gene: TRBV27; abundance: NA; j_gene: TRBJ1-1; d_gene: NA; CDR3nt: TGTGCCAGCACCCCGGGCCGAGGTACCGGTGGGGTCACTGAAGCTTTCTTT; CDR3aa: CASTPGRGTGGVTEAFF
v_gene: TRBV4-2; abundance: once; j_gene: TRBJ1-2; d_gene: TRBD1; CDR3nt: TGTGCCAGCAGCCACCGGGACAGGGGGCTGCTTTACTATGGCTACACCTTC; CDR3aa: CASSHRDRGLLYYGYTF
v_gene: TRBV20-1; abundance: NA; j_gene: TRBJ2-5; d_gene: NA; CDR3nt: TGCAGTGTGGTGGGAGTGTCGGGAGAGACCCAGTACTTC; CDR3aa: CSVVGVSGETQYF
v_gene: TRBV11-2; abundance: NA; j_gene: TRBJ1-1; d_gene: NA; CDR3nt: TGTGCCAGCAGCTCCGGACTCCGTGCCGAAGCTTTCTTT; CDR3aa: CASSSGLRAEAFF
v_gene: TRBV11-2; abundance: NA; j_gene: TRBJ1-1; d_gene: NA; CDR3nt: TGTGCCAGCAGCCCAGTTGGGGGCCTGAACACTGAAGCTTTCTTT; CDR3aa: CASSPVGGLNTEAFF
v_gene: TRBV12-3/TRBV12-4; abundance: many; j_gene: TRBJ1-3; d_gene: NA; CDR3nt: TGTGCCAGCAGGCTGACAGTCTTGTCCGGAAACACCATATATTTT; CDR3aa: CASRLTVLSGNTIYF
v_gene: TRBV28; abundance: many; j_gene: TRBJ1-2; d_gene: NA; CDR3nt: TGTGCCAGCCATGGCAGCCCTGGTGGCTACACCTTC; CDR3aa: CASHGSPGGYTF
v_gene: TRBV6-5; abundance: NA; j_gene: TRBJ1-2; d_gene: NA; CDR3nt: TGTGCCAGCAGTTATGGCGGACCACGGGGGAACTATGGCTACACCTTC; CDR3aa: CASSYGGPRGNYGYTF
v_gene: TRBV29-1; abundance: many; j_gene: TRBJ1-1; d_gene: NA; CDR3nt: TGCAGCGTTTCAATGGACAGCGTAGCTTTCTTT; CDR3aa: CSVSMDSVAFF
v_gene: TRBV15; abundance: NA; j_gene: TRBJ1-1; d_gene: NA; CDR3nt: TGTGCCACCAGCAAACCGAACGTGAACACTGAAGCTTTCTTT; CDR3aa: CATSKPNVNTEAFF
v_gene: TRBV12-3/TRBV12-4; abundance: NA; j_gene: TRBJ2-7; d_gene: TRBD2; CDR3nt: TGTGCCAGCAGACAAGCGGGAGCAATCAACGAGCAGTACTTC; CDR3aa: CASRQAGAINEQYF
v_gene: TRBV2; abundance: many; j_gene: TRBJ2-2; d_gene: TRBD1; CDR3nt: TGTGCCAGCAGGTCGACAGGGATAGACACCGGGGAGCTGTTTTTT; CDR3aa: CASRSTGIDTGELFF
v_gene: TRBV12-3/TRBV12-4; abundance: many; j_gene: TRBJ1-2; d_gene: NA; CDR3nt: TGTGCCAGCAGTCCCGGCGGGACCCGACTTAACTATGGCTACACCTTC; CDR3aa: CASSPGGTRLNYGYTF
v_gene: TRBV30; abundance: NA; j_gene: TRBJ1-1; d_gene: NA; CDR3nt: TGTGCCTGGAGGGATCTGGTGAACACTGAAGCTTTCTTT; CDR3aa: CAWRDLVNTEAFF
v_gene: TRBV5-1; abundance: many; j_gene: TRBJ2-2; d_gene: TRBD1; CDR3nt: TGCGCCAGCACATGGACAGGGGGAACCGGGGAGCTGTTTTTT; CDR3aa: CASTWTGGTGELFF
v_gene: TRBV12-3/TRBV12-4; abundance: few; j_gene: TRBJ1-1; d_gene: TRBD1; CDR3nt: TGTGCCAGCACCTTTAAGACAGGGGGTGAAGCTTTCTTT; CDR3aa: CASTFKTGGEAFF
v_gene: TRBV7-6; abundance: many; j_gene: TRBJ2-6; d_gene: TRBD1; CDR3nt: TGTGCCAGCAGCCTAGGACAGGGCCGCTCTGGGGCCAACGTCCTGACTTTC; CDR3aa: CASSLGQGRSGANVLTF
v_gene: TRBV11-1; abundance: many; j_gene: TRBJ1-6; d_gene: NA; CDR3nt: TGTGCCAGCAGCTTCCGGGGAGAGTCCTCACCCCTCCACTTT; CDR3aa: CASSFRGESSPLHF
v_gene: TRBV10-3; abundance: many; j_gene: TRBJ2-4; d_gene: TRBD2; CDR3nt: TGTGCCAGCTCAACTAGCGGGAGTGTAACCAAAAACATTCAGTACTTC; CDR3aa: CASSTSGSVTKNIQYF
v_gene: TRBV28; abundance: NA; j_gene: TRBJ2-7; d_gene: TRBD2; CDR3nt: TGTGCCAGCAGCCGGATAGCGGGATCCTCCTACGAGCAGTACTTC; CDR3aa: CASSRIAGSSYEQYF
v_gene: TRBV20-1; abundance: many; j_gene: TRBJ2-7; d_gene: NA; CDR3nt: TGCAGTGCAGGGGGACTCCGTTCCTACGAGCAGTACTTC; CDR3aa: CSAGGLRSYEQYF
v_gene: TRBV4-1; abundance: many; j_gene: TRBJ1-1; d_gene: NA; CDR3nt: TGCGCCAGCAGCCAAGTATCAGTGAACACTGAAGCTTTCTTT; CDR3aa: CASSQVSVNTEAFF
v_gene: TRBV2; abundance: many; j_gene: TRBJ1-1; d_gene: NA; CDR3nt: TGTGCCAGCGGACCCGGGACACGGGAAGCTTTCTTT; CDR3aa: CASGPGTREAFF
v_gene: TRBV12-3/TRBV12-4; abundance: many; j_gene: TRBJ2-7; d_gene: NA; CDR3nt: TGTGCCAGCAGACCGGGGACTGAAATCCCGTACGCCGAGCAGTACTTC; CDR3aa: CASRPGTEIPYAEQYF
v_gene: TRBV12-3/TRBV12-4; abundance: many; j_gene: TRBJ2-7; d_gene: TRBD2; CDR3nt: TGTGCCAGCAGGGGTAGCGGGAGTTCACCGGGGGAGCAGTACTTC; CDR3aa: CASRGSGSSPGEQYF
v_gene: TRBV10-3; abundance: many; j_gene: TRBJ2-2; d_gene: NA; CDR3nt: TGTGCCATCACCAAGGGGCAGCACACCGGGGAGCTGTTTTTT; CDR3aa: CAITKGQHTGELFF
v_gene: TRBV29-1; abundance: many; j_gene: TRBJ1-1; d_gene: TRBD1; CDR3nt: TGCAGCGTGGATAGACAGGGAGGCACTGAAGCTTTCTTT; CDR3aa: CSVDRQGGTEAFF
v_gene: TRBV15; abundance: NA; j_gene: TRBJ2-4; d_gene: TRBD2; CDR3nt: TGTGCCACCAGCCCCGGGACTAGCGAGGGGGCCAAAAACATTCAGTACTTC; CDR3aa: CATSPGTSEGAKNIQYF
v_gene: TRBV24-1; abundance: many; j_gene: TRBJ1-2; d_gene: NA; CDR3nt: TGTGCCACCAGTGGCAAGGGAGGGAGCTATGGCTACACCTTC; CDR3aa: CATSGKGGSYGYTF
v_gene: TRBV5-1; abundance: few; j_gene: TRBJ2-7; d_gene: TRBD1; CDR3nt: TGCGCCAGCAGCCTGGGACAGGGTGTATACGAGCAGTACTTC; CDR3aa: CASSLGQGVYEQYF
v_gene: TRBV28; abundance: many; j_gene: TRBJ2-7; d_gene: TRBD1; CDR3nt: TGTGCCAGCAGTCTCAGACAGGGGTTCGCCGAGCAGTACTTC; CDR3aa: CASSLRQGFAEQYF
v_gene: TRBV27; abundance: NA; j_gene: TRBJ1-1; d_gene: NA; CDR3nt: TGTGCCAGCACAGGGAGAGGGAACACTGAAGCTTTCTTT; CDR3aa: CASTGRGNTEAFF
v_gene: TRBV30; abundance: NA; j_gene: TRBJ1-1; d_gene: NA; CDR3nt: TGTGCCTGGAGGCGCCGGGGAAAGACTGAAGCTTTCTTT; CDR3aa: CAWRRRGKTEAFF
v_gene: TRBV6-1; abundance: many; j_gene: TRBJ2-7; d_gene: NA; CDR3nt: TGTGCCAGCAGTGTCGGGGCTGGGGGTGTCGAGCAGTACTTC; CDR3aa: CASSVGAGGVEQYF
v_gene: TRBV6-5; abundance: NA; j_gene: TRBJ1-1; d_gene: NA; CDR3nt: TGTGCCAGCAGTTACGCGGCGGTGAACACTGAAGCTTTCTTT; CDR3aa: CASSYAAVNTEAFF
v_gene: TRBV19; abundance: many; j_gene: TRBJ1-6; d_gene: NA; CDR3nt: TGTGCCAGTAGTCGTCAGGGAGGATTAGATTCACCCCTCCACTTT; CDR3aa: CASSRQGGLDSPLHF
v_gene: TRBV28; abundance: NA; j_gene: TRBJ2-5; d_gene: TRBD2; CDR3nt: TGTGCCAGCAGTTTCGAGCTAGCGGGATCCCAAGAGACCCAGTACTTC; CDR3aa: CASSFELAGSQETQYF
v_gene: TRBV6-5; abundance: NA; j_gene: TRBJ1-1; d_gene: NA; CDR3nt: TGTGCCAGCAGTTACCACAGCATTGGGACTGAAGCTTTCTTT; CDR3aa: CASSYHSIGTEAFF
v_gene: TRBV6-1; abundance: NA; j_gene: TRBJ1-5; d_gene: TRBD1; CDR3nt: TGTGCCAGCAGTGAGCAGGGGGTCCGGCCCCAGCATTTT; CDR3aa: CASSEQGVRPQHF
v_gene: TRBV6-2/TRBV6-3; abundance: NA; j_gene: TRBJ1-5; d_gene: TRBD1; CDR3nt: TGTGCCAGCAGTTGGGACAGGCGTGATAGCAATCAGCCCCAGCATTTT; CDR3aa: CASSWDRRDSNQPQHF
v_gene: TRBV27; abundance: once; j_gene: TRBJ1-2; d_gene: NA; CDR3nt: TGTGCCAGCAGTTTAAGGGTGGGGGATGGCTACACCTTC; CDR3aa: CASSLRVGDGYTF
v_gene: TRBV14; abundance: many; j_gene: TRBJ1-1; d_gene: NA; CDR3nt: TGTGCCAGCAGCGCATACTACAGCGGCACTGAAGCTTTCTTT; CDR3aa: CASSAYYSGTEAFF
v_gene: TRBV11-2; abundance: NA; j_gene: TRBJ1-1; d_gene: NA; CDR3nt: TGTGCCAGCAGTTCCGAGGGCGTAGAAGCTTTCTTT; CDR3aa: CASSSEGVEAFF
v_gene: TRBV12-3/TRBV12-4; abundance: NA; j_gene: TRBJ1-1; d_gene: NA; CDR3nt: TGTGCCAGCAACCCCGGGGGTATAAACACTGAAGCTTTCTTT; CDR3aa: CASNPGGINTEAFF
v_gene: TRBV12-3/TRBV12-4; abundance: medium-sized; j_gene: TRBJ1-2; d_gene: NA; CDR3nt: TGTGCCAGCAGTTTTTCTCGCAATAACTATGGCTACACCTTC; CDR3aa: CASSFSRNNYGYTF
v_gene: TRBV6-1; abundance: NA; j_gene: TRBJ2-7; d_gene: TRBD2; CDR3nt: TGTGCCAGCAGTGAATCAGGCGGGACTAAGTACTTC; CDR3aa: CASSESGGTKYF
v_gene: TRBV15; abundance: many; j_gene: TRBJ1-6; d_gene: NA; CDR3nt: TGTGCCACCAGCAGTCTACCCCGAGGCAATTCACCCCTCCACTTT; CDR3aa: CATSSLPRGNSPLHF
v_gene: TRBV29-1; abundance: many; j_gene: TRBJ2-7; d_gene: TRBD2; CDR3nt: TGCAGCGTTGAACGGGAGGGTATGACCTACGAGCAGTACTTC; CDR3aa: CSVEREGMTYEQYF
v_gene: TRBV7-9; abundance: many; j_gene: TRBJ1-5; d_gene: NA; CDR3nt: TGTGCCAGCAGCACGGGGACAACCAGCAATCAGCCCCAGCATTTT; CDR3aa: CASSTGTTSNQPQHF
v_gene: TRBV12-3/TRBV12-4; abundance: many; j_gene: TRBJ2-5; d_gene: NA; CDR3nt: TGTGCCAGCAGTTTTTCCGGGAAAGAAGAGACCCAGTACTTC; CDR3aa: CASSFSGKEETQYF
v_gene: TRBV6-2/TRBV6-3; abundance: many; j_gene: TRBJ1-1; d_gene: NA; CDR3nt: TGTGCCAGCGCTATGGGTTTTTTTGAAGCTTTCTTT; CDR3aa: CASAMGFFEAFF